These 8 T cell receptor beta chains originate from one sample sequenced in a study of T cell responses to AZD1222 COVID-19 vaccine (dated by TCRdb to the early 2020s). Library preparation was by the immunoSEQ multiplex PCR assay. Drawn from immuneACCESS, this table holds only the in-frame rearrangements with V and J called that TCRdb kept. Clones are partly lost; checked studies trace under half to an unresolved V gene and leave the rest unexplained. For this sample there are approximately 110,000 clones; roughly 87% appear just once. Jointly, the top ten make up just under 10% of the sample. What the time point label conveys for this sample: baseline before first vaccination. Specimen: peripheral blood, collected on day 0 of AZD1222 vaccination. These receptors were taken from an adult in good health.

The chain employs TRBV27 and TRBJ1-6, with 7 bases fitting TRBD1. CDR3 size: 14 residues. J gave up 7 bases and V 5 bases, and 5 bases lay outside the gene matches. Germline-derived CDR1 and CDR2 are MNHEY and SMNVEV (reference sequence). CDR3 coding DNA: TGTGCCAGCAGTCCGACAGGGCCCAATTCACCCCTCCACTTT. Encoded protein: CASSPTGPNSPLHF.

J is TRBJ2-3 and V is TRBV2; D gene uncertain. The CDR3 has 14 residues. The germline V gene has CDR1 SNHLY and CDR2 FYNNEI. Trimming removed 2 bases from V and 8 bases from J, with 14 bases in between. CDR3 in amino acids: CASSEYAASPTQYF. For the CDR3, the DNA is TGTGCCAGCAGTGAATACGCGGCCTCTCCTACGCAGTATTTT.

To note about this clone: One junction end does not reproduce the germline sequence, and a read error may be involved. In DNA form, the CDR3 reads TGTGCCAGCTCACCACCCCAGGGAGACTTT. Amino acids: CASSPPQGDF. V and J are TRBV18 and TRBJ1-1, with D tentatively TRBD1 (5 bases). The CDR3 contains 10 residues. Germline CDR1 is KGHSH and CDR2 is LQKENI.

This chain uses TRBV6-5 with TRBJ2-2, with 8 nucleotides matching TRBD2. The germline V gene has CDR1 MNHEY and CDR2 SVGAGI. The CDR3 has 14 amino acids. With V trimmed by 5 bases and J by 7 bases, 6 bases remained unmatched. The CDR3 loop reads CASSPLGTSGELFF. The CDR3 DNA reads TGTGCCAGCAGTCCCCTGGGGACTAGCGGGGAGCTGTTTTTT.

J is TRBJ2-7 and V is TRBV7-6; D is perhaps TRBD1 or TRBD2 (5 bases each). V shed 2 bases and J shed 7 bases, with 15 bases lying between them. The CDR3 consists of 14 residues. Per the germline V gene, CDR1 is SGHVS and CDR2 is FNYEAQ. CDR3 nucleotides: TGTGCCAGCAGCTTAAGTGGGGGAGCCGGGGAGCAGTACTTC. This translates into CASSLSGGAGEQYF.

This chain links TRBV12-5 with TRBJ2-1, with 8 bases lining up with TRBD2. The germline gives CDR1 LGHNT, CDR2 FRNRAP. Trimming at V came to 0 bases and at J to 2 bases, leaving 9 bases not matched to a gene. CDR3 size: 18 residues. The CDR3 here is CASGLVMGTGGPYNEQFF. The CDR3 region has the DNA TGTGCTAGTGGTTTGGTAATGGGAACGGGGGGGCCCTACAATGAGCAGTTCTTC.

The CDR3 sequence is CASSLAQGASSYEQYF. CDR3 nucleotide sequence: TGCGCCAGCAGCTTGGCACAGGGGGCGAGCTCCTACGAGCAGTACTTC. This rearrangement joins TRBV5-1 to TRBJ2-7; 9 nucleotides match TRBD1. V was pared by 0 bases and J by 0 bases, with 4 bases of the junction left unmatched. The length of the CDR3 is 16 residues. Germline V gene sequence: CDR1 SGHRS, CDR2 YFSETQ.

This CDR3 reads CASSLTGVRETQYF. The CDR3 nucleotides are TGTGCCAGCAGTTTAACAGGGGTGAGGGAGACCCAGTACTTC. This chain connects TRBV7-9 to TRBJ2-5; 7 nucleotides align to TRBD1. Germline V lookup: CDR1 SEHNR, CDR2 FQNEAQ (reference sequence). There are 14 residues in the CDR3. J gave up 5 bases and V 6 bases, and 9 bases lay outside the gene matches.